Given below is one T cell receptor beta chain in context. The PBMCs had their origin in 7.5 to 10 ml of fresh peripheral blood. The data were obtained in a study of T cells in Graves' hyperthyroidism and ophthalmopathy. Amplification of TCR beta CDR3 regions was performed using RNA transcripts as template. The TCR CDR3 first-round RT-PCR relied on the HTBI primer set. TCRdb ran MiXCR on the multiplex PCR reads and lists one entry per CDR3 protein. The data hold a few hundred thousand distinct CDR3 sequences, with more than 15% observed a single time. The sample was blood. The sequence came from a woman aged 30 to 39 with Graves' ophthalmopathy.

The CDR3 loop reads CASMQLSSYNEQFF. The DNA of the CDR3 is TGTGCCAGCATGCAACTGAGCTCCTACAATGAGCAGTTCTTC. The chain employs TRBV12-3 or TRBV12-4 and TRBJ2-1; D unclear. The CDR3 runs to 14 residues. V shed 7 bases and J shed 0 bases, with 10 bases lying between them.